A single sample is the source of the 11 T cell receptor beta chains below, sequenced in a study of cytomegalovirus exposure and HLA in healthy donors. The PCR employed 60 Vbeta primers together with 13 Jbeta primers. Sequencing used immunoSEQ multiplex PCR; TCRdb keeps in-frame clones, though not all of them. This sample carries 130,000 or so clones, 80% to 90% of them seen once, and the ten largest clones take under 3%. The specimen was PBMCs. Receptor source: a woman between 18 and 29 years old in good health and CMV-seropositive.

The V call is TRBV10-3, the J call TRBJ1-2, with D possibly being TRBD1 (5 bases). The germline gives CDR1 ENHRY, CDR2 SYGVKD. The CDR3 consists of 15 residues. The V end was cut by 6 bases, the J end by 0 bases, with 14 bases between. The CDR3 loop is CAISGGGETNYGYTF. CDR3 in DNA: TGTGCCATCAGCGGCGGGGGGGAAACTAACTATGGCTACACCTTC.

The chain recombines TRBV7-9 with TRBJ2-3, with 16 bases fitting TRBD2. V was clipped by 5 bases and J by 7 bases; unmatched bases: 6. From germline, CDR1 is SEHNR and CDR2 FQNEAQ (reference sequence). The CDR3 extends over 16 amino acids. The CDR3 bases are TGTGCCAGCAGCCTGGGACTAGCGGGGGGGCCACATACGCAGTATTTT. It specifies CASSLGLAGGPHTQYF.

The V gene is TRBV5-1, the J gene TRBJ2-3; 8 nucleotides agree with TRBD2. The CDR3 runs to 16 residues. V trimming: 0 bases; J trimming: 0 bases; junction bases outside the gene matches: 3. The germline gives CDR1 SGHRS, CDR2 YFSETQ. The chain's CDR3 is CASSLGPSGSTDTQYF. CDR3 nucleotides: TGCGCCAGCAGCTTGGGACCTAGCGGGAGCACAGATACGCAGTATTTT. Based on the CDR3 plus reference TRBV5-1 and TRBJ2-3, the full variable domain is KAGVTQTPRYLIKTRGQQVTLSCSPISGHRSVSWYQQTPGQGLQFLFEYFSETQRNKGNFPGRFSGRQFSNSRSEMNVSTLELGDSALYLCASSLGPSGSTDTQYFGPGTRLTVL.

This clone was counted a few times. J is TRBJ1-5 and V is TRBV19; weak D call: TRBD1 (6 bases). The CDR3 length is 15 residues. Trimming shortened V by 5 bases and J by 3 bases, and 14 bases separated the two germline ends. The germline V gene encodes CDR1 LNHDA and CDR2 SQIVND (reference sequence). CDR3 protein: CASSPSTGFNQPQHF. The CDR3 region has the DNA TGTGCCAGTAGTCCCTCGACAGGCTTCAATCAGCCCCAGCATTTT.

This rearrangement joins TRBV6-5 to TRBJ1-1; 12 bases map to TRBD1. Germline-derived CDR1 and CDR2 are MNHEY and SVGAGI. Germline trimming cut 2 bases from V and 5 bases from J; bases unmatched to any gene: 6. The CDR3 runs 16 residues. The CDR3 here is CASSYPGQGARTEAFF. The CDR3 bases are TGTGCCAGCAGTTACCCGGGACAGGGGGCGCGAACTGAAGCTTTCTTT.

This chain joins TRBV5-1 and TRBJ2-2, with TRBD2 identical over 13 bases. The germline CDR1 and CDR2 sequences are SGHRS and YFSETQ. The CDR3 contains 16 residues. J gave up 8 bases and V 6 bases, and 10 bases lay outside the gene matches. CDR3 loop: CASTSPTSGGRGELFF. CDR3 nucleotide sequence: TGCGCCAGCACCAGTCCGACTAGCGGGGGGCGAGGGGAGCTGTTTTTT.

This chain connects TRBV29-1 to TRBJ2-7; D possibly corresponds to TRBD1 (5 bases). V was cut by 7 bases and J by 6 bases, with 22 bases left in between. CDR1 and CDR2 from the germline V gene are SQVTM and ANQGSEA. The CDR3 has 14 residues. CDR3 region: CSANRPGSLFEQYF. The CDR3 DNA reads TGCAGCGCCAACAGGCCCGGCAGCCTGTTCGAGCAGTACTTC.

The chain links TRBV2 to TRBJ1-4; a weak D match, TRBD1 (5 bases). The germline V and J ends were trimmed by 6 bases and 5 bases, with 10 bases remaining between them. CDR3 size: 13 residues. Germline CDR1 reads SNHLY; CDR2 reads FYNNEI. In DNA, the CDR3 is TGTGCCAGCAGAGAGGGACTAAATGAAAAACTGTTTTTT. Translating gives CASREGLNEKLFF.

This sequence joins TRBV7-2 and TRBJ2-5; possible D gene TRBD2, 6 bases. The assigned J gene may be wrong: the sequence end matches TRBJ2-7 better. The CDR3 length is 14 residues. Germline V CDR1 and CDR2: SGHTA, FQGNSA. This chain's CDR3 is CASSFDGSSYEQYF. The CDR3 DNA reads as TGTGCCAGCAGCTTTGACGGGAGCTCCTACGAGCAGTACTTC.

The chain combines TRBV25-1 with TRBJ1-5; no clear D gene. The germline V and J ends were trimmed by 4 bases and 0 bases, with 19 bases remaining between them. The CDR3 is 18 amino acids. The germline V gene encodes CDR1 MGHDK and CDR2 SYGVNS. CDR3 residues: CASSGQHQSIYSNQPQHF. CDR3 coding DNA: TGTGCCAGCAGTGGACAACATCAATCCATCTATAGCAATCAGCCCCAGCATTTT.

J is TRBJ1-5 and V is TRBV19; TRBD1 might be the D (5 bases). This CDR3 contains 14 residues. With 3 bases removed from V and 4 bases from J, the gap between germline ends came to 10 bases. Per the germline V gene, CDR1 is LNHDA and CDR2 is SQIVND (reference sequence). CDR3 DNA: TGTGCCAGTAGTATCTTCTCAGGGAATCAGCCCCAGCATTTT. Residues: CASSIFSGNQPQHF.